This TCR beta chain was recorded in a study of T-cell reconstitution after alpha-beta-depleted transplantation in children. Findings and limits, study-wide: Several hundred expanded graft clones reportedly gave rise to the alpha-beta T cells present about two months after transplant. It was newly produced T cells that mostly accounted for T-cell counts and diversity one year after transplant. TCRbeta diversity was high at day 60 in some patients (a result of surviving recipient T cells and thymic progenitors).

For this clonotype: Its antigen is undetermined.

The CDR3 sequence is 15 residues long. CDR1 is SGHVS, CDR2 FNYEAQ, per germline. Unmatched junction bases numbered 8, after V lost 5 bases and J lost 3 bases. Using unique molecular identifiers, the investigators prepared the TCRbeta library. TCRdb itself ran the PCR reads through MiXCR, one entry per CDR3 protein. The sample holds hundreds of thousands of distinct CDR3 sequences, 10% seen once. The rearrangement uses TRBV7-6 and TRBJ2-3; 7 bases are shared with TRBD1. The clonotype comes from a boy under three years old with acute myeloid leukemia, due to receive a stem cell transplant. The sequencing used PBMCs, collected before TCRalphabeta/CD19-depleted stem cell transplant. CDR3 sequence reads: CASSETGMKTDTQYF. CDR3 DNA: TGTGCCAGCAGCGAGACAGGGATGAAAACAGATACGCAGTATTTT.